The present entry profiles one TCR beta chain with its context. Its antigen is still unknown. Per-base qualities were not stored, and no clone one base away is much larger. Counted from cysteine to phenylalanine, this CDR3 has 15 amino acids. Just CDR3 DNA is preserved here, 45 bases in frame from base 1. Per the germline V gene, SNHLY is the CDR1 and FYNNEI is the CDR2. After removal of 6 bases from V and 1 base from J, the junction retains 7 bases not matched to a gene. Using the deep immunoSEQ assay, TCR CDR3 regions were amplified from genomic DNA by multiplex PCR. Extracted genomic DNA from each cell subset was spread evenly across all wells of several immunoSEQ 96-well plates, with each plate serving as a replicate. For sorted subsets, each replicate PCR was loaded with 200 ng genomic DNA, equivalent to 30,000 or so T cell genomes. Purified libraries were quantified with a Qubit 3.0 fluorometer, sized on a Bioanalyzer 2100, and re-quantified with the KAPA Library Quantification kit. A separate single-read 150-cycle Illumina NextSeq 550 flow cell was used to sequence each immunoSEQ 96-well plate. In the source study's methods: The immunoSEQ output contained only junctional sequences without quality scores, so filtering could not match that applied to full-length reads. Sequences were annotated with PyIR, a Python wrapper for IgBLAST v1.9, using IMGT germline references to assign V/J genes and CDR3. Reads with weak V/J assignments (E-value above 1e-6), missing CDR3, stop codons, out-of-frame junctions, or ambiguous translated residues were removed. V3J clonotypes were defined by identical inferred V gene, J gene, and CDR3 amino acid sequence. The percentage overlap between two repertoires was calculated by dividing the number of shared unique clonotypes by the size of the smaller repertoire. RTK rarefaction, the Chao1 estimator, and Recon v2.1 estimates of unobserved clonotypes were used to assess repertoire richness. Generation probabilities were computed with OLGA for all TCRbeta clonotypes obtained by the gDNA method from a handful of donors. As stored in TCRdb, this immuneACCESS dataset retains in-frame rearrangements with V and J assigned. A fraction of the clones does not appear; measured against another copy, unresolved V genes explain less than half of the discrepancy, and the remainder lacks a known reason. D and trimming come from the DNA, and the V and J calls and clone size come from that table. A total of roughly 650,000 clones appear in this sample, less than 98% of them only once. The ten largest account for approximately 0.057% of the sample.

This record belongs to a study of shared clonotypes between healthy human individuals (TCRdb year 2020). Study-level background: The cohort included three men and two women between 18 and 49 years of age. For each donor, CD4 naive and CD4 memory were each given three plates, CD8 naive was given two plates, and CD8 memory was given one plate. The study deeply sequenced blood TCR repertoires of about 5 healthy adults to estimate repertoire size and the extent of clonotype sharing between individuals. To increase sequencing depth and limit assay-specific biases, different laboratories used diverse techniques to prepare libraries and sequence TCR repertoires. Per donor, leukapheresis produced somewhere between about 0.9 and 9.5 billion PBMCs.

The donors were healthy, HIV-negative adults with no recently reported acute infections or vaccinations. Every donor was a Caucasian adult residing in Nashville, Tennessee, USA. CD4+ T cells were enriched by magnetic negative selection; naive cells were then positively selected on CD45RA, and the negative fraction formed the memory subset. After blood collection by leukapheresis, PBMCs were isolated using Ficoll-Histopaque density gradient centrifugation and then cryopreserved in the vapor phase of liquid nitrogen. Analytical flow cytometry was used to check the purity and quantity of every magnetically sorted T cell population. Each sorted fraction had its genomic DNA isolated and then quantified by UV absorbance on a Nanodrop 2000c. Broad study findings and their caveats: Sampling was restricted to blood, and TCR repertoires in tissue are likely to differ from TCR repertoires in blood. Higher generation probabilities were observed for clonotypes shared by all four sorted-subset donors than for non-shared clonotypes. Incomplete sequencing was indicated by rarefaction of sorted-subset datasets, despite the large sequencing depth. Pairwise subsampling led to the expectation that sequencing depth would affect the degree of clonotype sharing among donors. About 5% of naive CD4, 3.5% of naive CD8, roughly 2.5% of memory CD4, and less than 0.45% of memory CD8 clonotypes were shared across several donors. The small number of donors limited the genetic and exposure-history diversity represented. Estimated clonotype richness was generally larger for naive than for memory subsets.

Here the chain combines TRBV2 and TRBJ1-2; the central 8 bases match TRBD1. Sequences were obtained from naive CD4+ T cells sorted from blood. The label giving this sample's cell subset or site can be read as: CD45RA+ positively selected. The clonotype comes from a woman aged 30 to 39 in good health. The nucleotides are TGTGCCAGCAGGGTAGACAGGGGAGTTAACTATGGCTACACCTTC. It is translated as CASRVDRGVNYGYTF. Where the CDR3 stops, the reference TRBV2 and TRBJ1-2 genes take over; the full variable domain is EPEVTQTPSHQVTQMGQEVILRCVPISNHLYFYWYRQILGQKVEFLVSFYNNEISEKSEIFDDQFSVERPDGSNFTLKIRSTKLEDSAMYFCASRVDRGVNYGYTFGSGTRLTVV.